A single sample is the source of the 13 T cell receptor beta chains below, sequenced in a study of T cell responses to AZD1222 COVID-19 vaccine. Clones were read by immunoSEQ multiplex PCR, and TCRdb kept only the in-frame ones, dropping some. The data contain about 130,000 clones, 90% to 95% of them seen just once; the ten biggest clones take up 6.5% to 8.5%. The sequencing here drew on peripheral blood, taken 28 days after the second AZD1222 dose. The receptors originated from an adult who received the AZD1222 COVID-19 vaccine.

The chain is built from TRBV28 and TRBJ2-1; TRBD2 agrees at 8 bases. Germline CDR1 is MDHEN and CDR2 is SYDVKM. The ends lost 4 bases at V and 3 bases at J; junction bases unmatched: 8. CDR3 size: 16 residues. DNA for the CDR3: TGTGCCAGCAGTTCCCCCTGGCGGGGGGACTACAATGAGCAGTTCTTC. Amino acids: CASSSPWRGDYNEQFF.

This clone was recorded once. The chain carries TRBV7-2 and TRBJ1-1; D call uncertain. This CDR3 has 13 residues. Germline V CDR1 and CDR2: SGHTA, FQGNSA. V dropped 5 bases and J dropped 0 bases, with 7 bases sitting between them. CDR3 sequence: CASSPHVNTEAFF. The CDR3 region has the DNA TGTGCCAGCAGCCCACATGTGAACACTGAAGCTTTCTTT.

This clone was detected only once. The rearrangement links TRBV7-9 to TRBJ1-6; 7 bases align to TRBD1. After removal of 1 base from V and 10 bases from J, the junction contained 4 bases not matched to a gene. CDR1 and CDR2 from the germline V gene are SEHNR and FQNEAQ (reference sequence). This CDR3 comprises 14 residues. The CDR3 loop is CASSLEGGMSPLHF. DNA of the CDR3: TGTGCCAGCAGCTTAGAAGGGGGCATGTCACCCCTCCACTTT.

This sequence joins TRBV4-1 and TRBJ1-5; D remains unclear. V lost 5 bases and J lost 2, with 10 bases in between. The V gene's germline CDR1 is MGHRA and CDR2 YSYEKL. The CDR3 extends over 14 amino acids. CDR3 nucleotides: TGCGCCAGCAGCACCATAAGGGGCAATCAGCCCCAGCATTTT. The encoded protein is CASSTIRGNQPQHF.

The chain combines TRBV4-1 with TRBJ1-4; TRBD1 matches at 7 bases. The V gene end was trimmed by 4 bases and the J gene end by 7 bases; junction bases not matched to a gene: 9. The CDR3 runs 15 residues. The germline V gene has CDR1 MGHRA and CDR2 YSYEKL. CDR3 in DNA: TGCGCCAGCAGCCCCCCCGACAGGGCAGGTGAAAAACTGTTTTTT. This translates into CASSPPDRAGEKLFF.

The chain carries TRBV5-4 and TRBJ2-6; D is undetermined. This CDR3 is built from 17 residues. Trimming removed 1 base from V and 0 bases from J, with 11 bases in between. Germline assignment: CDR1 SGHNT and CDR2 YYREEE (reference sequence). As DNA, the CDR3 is TGTGCCAGCAGCTTGTACGGAAACTACTCTGGGGCCAACGTCCTGACTTTC. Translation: CASSLYGNYSGANVLTF.

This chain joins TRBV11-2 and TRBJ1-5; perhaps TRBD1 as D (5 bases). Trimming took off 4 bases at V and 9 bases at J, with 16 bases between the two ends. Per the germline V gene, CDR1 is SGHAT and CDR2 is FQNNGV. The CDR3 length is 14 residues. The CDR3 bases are TGTGCCAGCAGCTCGGGACCGAAGAAGTGGCCCCAGCATTTT. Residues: CASSSGPKKWPQHF.

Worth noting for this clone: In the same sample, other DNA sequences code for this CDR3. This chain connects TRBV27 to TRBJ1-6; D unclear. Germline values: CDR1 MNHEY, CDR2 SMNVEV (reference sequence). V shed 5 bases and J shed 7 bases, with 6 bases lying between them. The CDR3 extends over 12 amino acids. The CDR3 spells CASSPINSPLHF. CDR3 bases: TGTGCCAGCAGTCCCATCAATTCACCCCTCCACTTT.

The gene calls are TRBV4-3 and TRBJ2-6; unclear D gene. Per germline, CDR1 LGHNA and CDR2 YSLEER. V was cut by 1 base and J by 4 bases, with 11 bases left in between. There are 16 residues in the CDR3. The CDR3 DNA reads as TGCGCCAGCAGCCAAGGAGAAGGGCACGGGGCCAACGTCCTGACTTTC. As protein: CASSQGEGHGANVLTF.

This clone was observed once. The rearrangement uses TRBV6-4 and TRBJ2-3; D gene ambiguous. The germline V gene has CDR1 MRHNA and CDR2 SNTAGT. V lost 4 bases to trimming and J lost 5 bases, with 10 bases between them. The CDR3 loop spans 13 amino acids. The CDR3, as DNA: TGTGCCAGCAGTGTCTCCCTGGTAGATACGCAGTATTTT. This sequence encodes CASSVSLVDTQYF.

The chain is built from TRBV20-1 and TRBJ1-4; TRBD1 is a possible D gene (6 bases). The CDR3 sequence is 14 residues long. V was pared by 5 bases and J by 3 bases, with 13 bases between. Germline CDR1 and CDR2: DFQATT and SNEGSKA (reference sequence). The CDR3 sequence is CSAGGPGANEKLFF. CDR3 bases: TGCAGTGCTGGTGGGCCAGGGGCTAATGAAAAACTGTTTTTT.

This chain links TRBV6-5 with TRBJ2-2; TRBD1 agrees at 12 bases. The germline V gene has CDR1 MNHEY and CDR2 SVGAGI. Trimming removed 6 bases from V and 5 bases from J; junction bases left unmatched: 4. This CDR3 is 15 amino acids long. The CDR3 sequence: CASSRDRGQTGELFF. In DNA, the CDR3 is TGTGCCAGCAGCCGGGACAGGGGGCAAACCGGGGAGCTGTTTTTT.

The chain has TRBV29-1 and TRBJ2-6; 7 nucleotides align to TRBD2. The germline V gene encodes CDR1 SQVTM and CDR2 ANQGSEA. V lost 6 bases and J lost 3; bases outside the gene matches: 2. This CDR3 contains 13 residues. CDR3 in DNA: TGCAGCGTGGGGAGGGGTGGGGCCAACGTCCTGACTTTC. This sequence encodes CSVGRGGANVLTF.